This paragraph covers one T cell receptor (beta chain) sequence. Its antigen is as yet unknown. Sequencing was performed with immunoSEQ multiplex PCR; in TCRdb, only in-frame clones are kept and a portion is missing. The sample yields just under 60,000 clones, around 70% seen once. This specimen belongs to a study of T cell clones after liver transplantation. Regarding the study as a whole: Compared with third party-reactive sequences, donor-reactive ones declined more, independent of withdrawal success.

This CDR3 is built from 15 residues. V lost 6 bases to trimming and J lost 0 bases, with 12 bases between them. Germline V lookup: CDR1 MDHEN, CDR2 SYDVKM. The J gene is TRBJ1-3, the V gene TRBV28; perhaps TRBD1 as D (5 bases). The sample in question was CD4+ T cells from blood, obtained at the roughly 15-month timepoint. The TCR sequence derives from a human patient who received a liver transplant. Part of the T cell pool may stem from the graft donor. The CDR3 DNA is TGTGCCAGCAGCAAGGCGGGGGGCTCTGGAAACACCATATATTTT. Its translation is CASSKAGGSGNTIYF.